Shown below are 10 T cell receptor beta chains from a single sample sequenced in a study of T cell responses to AZD1222 COVID-19 vaccine. Produced via immunoSEQ multiplex PCR; TCRdb's table is partial and in-frame only. In the table there are about 69,000 clones, less than 85% of which are singletons. Here the sequenced sample was peripheral blood, taken 28 days after the second AZD1222 dose. The receptor source for this set is an adult who received the AZD1222 COVID-19 vaccine.

This chain joins TRBV3-1 (or the pseudogene TRBV3-2) and TRBJ2-7, with unresolved D. Germline V gene lookup returns CDR1 LGHDT and CDR2 YNNKEL (reference sequence). The CDR3 extends over 11 amino acids. Trimming pared 0 bases from V and 6 bases from J, leaving 3 bases between. CDR3 region: CASSQDREQYF. CDR3 sequence (DNA): TGTGCCAGCAGCCAAGATCGCGAGCAGTACTTC.

This chain joins TRBV7-9 and TRBJ2-2; 8 nucleotides line up with TRBD2. With 6 bases clipped from V and 6 bases from J, the junction kept 9 bases outside the gene matches. The germline CDR1 and CDR2 sequences are SEHNR and FQNEAQ (reference sequence). This CDR3 comprises 15 residues. The CDR3 DNA reads as TGTGCCAGCAGTCATAGCGGACTAGCCCCCGGGGAGCTGTTTTTT. Translated, it gives CASSHSGLAPGELFF.

The genes are TRBV7-3 and TRBJ1-2; TRBD1 aligns across 8 bases. Trimming cost V 5 bases and J 4 bases; bases outside gene matches: 6. The CDR3 sequence is 14 residues long. Germline V CDR1 and CDR2: SGHTA, FQGTGA. CDR3 DNA sequence: TGTGCCAGCAGCCCGACAGGGGAGGCCTATGGCTACACCTTC. This codes for CASSPTGEAYGYTF.

The gene calls are TRBV27 and TRBJ1-5; 7 positions agree with TRBD1. Germline V gives CDR1 MNHEY, CDR2 SMNVEV (reference sequence). V gave up 8 bases and J gave up 3 bases; unmatched junction bases: 7. The CDR3 is made up of 14 amino acids. The CDR3 coding sequence is TGTGCCAGCTCCCGGGACAGTTTCAATCAGCCCCAGCATTTT. Translating it yields CASSRDSFNQPQHF.

V is TRBV18 and J is TRBJ1-1; 10 nucleotides agree with TRBD1. CDR3 length equals 15 residues. V lost 8 bases, J lost 11 bases, and 17 bases stayed unmatched. Germline values: CDR1 KGHSH, CDR2 LQKENI. CDR3 DNA: TGTGCCAGCCAACCCCCGTCCCGGGACAGGGGAGAGGCTTTCTTT. Protein sequence: CASQPPSRDRGEAFF. The variable domain in full, with the rest retrieved from reference TRBV18 and TRBJ1-1, is NAGVMQNPRHLVRRRGQEARLRCSPMKGHSHVYWYRQLPEEGLKFMVYLQKENIIDESGMPKERFSAEFPKEGPSILRIQQVVRGDSAAYFCASQPPSRDRGEAFFGQGTRLTVV.

The chain has TRBV10-2 and TRBJ1-2; a possible D gene is TRBD1 (5 bases). The CDR3 contains 11 residues. CDR1 and CDR2 from the germline V gene are WSHSY and SAAADI. The V end was cut by 8 bases, the J end by 4 bases, with 8 bases between. The DNA for the CDR3 is TGCGCCAGCTCAACAGGCTATGGCTACACCTTC. Residues: CASSTGYGYTF.

J is TRBJ2-3 and V is TRBV6-5; 7 nucleotides match TRBD2. The germline gives CDR1 MNHEY, CDR2 SVGAGI. The J segment lost 8 bases and the V segment lost 8 bases, leaving 10 bases of the junction unmatched. This CDR3 is built from 13 residues. The CDR3 sequence: CASSAGARGTQYF. In DNA form, the CDR3 reads TGTGCCAGCTCGGCGGGAGCGAGGGGTACGCAGTATTTT.

In its sample, this clone was seen many times. The rearrangement uses TRBV7-9 and TRBJ2-7; a possible D gene is TRBD1 (5 bases). Germline CDR1 reads SEHNR; CDR2 reads FQNEAQ (reference sequence). The CDR3 covers 17 residues. Between the trimmed V and J ends, which lost 3 bases and 1 base, there was a span of 19 bases. CDR3 amino acids: CASSLFSLSGFSYEQYF. The CDR3 DNA is TGTGCCAGCAGCTTGTTTTCTCTCTCAGGGTTTTCCTACGAGCAGTACTTC.

This sequence joins TRBV2 and TRBJ2-1; 7 bases fit TRBD2. Germline V gives CDR1 SNHLY, CDR2 FYNNEI. Unmatched junction bases numbered 23, after V lost 6 bases and J lost 9 bases. This CDR3 has 18 amino acids. DNA for the CDR3: TGTGCCAGCAGCACACTCTTTAGCGGGTGGCCTGGGGAGGGTGAGCAGTTCTTC. Encoded protein: CASSTLFSGWPGEGEQFF.

This sequence joins TRBV5-1 and TRBJ1-2; D unresolved. CDR1 and CDR2 from the germline V gene are SGHRS and YFSETQ. The CDR3 sequence is 13 residues long. V lost 0 bases to trimming and J lost 4 bases, with 7 bases between them. Here the CDR3 reads CASSLAGVYGYTF. CDR3 DNA: TGCGCCAGCAGCTTGGCAGGCGTCTATGGCTACACCTTC.